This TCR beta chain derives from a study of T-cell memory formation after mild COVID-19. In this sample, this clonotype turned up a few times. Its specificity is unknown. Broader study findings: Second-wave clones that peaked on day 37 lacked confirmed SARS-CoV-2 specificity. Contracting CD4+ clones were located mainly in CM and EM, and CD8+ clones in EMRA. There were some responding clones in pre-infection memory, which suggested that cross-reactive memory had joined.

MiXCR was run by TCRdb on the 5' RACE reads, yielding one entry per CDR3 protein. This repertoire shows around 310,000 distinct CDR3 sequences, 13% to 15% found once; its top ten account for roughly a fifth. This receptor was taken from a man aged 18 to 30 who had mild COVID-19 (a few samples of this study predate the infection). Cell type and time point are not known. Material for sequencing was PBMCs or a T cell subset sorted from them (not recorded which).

The CDR3 here is CASSEALGSGGAGEQFF. The CDR3 DNA follows: TGCGCCAGCAGCGAAGCTCTGGGGAGCGGGGGGGCCGGGGAGCAGTTCTTC. This chain uses TRBV5-1 with TRBJ2-1, with 10 bases aligning to TRBD2. The CDR3 covers 17 residues. Germline V CDR1 and CDR2: SGHRS, YFSETQ. Trimming removed 4 bases from V and 10 bases from J; junction bases left unmatched: 17.